One sample yielded the 8 T cell receptor beta chains listed below, sequenced in a study of CXCR3-negative and CXCR3-positive naive CD8 T cells. cDNA libraries for TRB were generated by 5' RACE incorporating UMI labels. TCRdb re-analyzed the 5' RACE reads; it lists each CDR3 protein once, without DNA. This sample carries about 43,000 distinct CDR3 sequences, with under 15% going to the ten biggest clones. Sequencing was carried out using memory CD8+ T cells from blood. The receptors were sampled from a human donor in good health. Some clones in this sample may be carry-over from other donors' samples.

The V and J genes are TRBV7-9 and TRBJ2-5. This CDR3 region has 12 residues. Germline lookup yields CDR1 SEHNR and CDR2 FQNEAQ (reference sequence). CDR3 protein: CASSYIQETQYF.

The chain joins TRBV6-2 or TRBV6-3 to TRBJ2-5; the D call from TCRdb, TRBD1, cannot be confirmed without DNA. The CDR3 extends over 15 amino acids. Germline-derived CDR1 and CDR2 are MNHEY and SVGEGT. The CDR3 is CASSDWDRGQETQYF.

The V call is TRBV7-9, the J call TRBJ1-5; there is no DNA to check the TCRdb D call of TRBD1. This CDR3 is 15 amino acids long. Germline lookup yields CDR1 SEHNR and CDR2 FQNEAQ (reference sequence). CDR3 in amino acids: CASSPPGGSNQPQHF.

The chain recombines TRBV7-7 with TRBJ2-3. The germline CDR1 and CDR2 sequences are SSHAT and FNYEAQ (reference sequence). The CDR3 contains 14 residues. This chain's CDR3 is CASSPNPYTDTQYF.

The rearrangement joins TRBV29-1 to TRBJ1-1; the TCRdb D gene call, TRBD1, has no DNA to confirm it. The CDR3 covers 13 residues. From germline, CDR1 is SQVTM and CDR2 ANQGSEA. The CDR3 protein is CSILKGGNTEAFF.

J is TRBJ1-1 and V is TRBV7-6. Per the germline V gene, CDR1 is SGHVS and CDR2 is FNYEAQ. The CDR3 consists of 15 residues. The CDR3 spells CASSPNWEAGTEAFF.

The CDR3 region is CASSTGTSYEQYF. The chain employs TRBV19 and TRBJ2-7; TCRdb indicates TRBD2, and absent DNA this call remains unverified. Germline V gives CDR1 LNHDA, CDR2 SQIVND (reference sequence). The CDR3 sequence is 13 residues long.

The gene calls are TRBV12-3 or TRBV12-4 and TRBJ2-5; absent DNA, TCRdb's TRBD2 call cannot be checked. The CDR3 is 14 amino acids. CDR3 in amino acids: CAAGRWEGRETQYF.